This TCR beta chain appears in the sequencing data of a study of cytomegalovirus exposure and HLA in healthy donors. Study-level results: Among TCR beta chains of equal frequency, HLA-associated ones were more clonally expanded in a later analysis. The study designated fewer than 200 TCR beta chains cytomegalovirus-associated. A few chains linked to CMV were shown in vitro to be specific for CMV antigens.

On this clone: Its antigen remains unknown.

PCR employed 60 Vbeta and 13 Jbeta primers. Using immunoSEQ multiplex PCR, the repertoire was profiled, and TCRdb retains in-frame clones only, with some absent. The repertoire includes about 200,000 clones, 80% of them detected once, and about 1% sits in the top ten. The germline V gene encodes CDR1 SGHTA and CDR2 FQGNSA. The J segment lost 3 bases and the V segment lost 5 bases, leaving 9 bases of the junction unmatched. The CDR3 runs 15 residues. The rearrangement links TRBV7-2 to TRBJ1-2, with 7 bases that match TRBD1. The sequencing input was PBMCs. The sequence was obtained from a middle-aged woman in good health and CMV-seronegative. The DNA for the CDR3 is TGTGCCAGCAGCCAAAGACAGGGTGTACACTATGGCTACACCTTC. Its protein product is CASSQRQGVHYGYTF. Based on the CDR3 plus reference TRBV7-2 and TRBJ1-2, the full variable domain is GAGVSQSPSNKVTEKGKDVELRCDPISGHTALYWYRQSLGQGLEFLIYFQGNSAPDKSGLPSDRFSAERTGGSVSTLTIQRTQQEDSAVYLCASSQRQGVHYGYTFGSGTRLTVV.